The 16 T cell receptor beta chains below were found in one sample sequenced in a study of cytomegalovirus exposure and HLA in healthy donors. Primers: 60 Vbeta forward and 13 Jbeta reverse. The data were produced by immunoSEQ multiplex PCR, yet TCRdb's version contains in-frame clones alone and is incomplete. The data hold some 250,000 clones, with more than 75% observed a single time. Sequencing was done on a sample of PBMCs. All receptors come from a woman aged 40 to 49 in good health and CMV-seropositive.

The rearrangement uses TRBV4-1 and TRBJ2-6; 8 nucleotides align to TRBD1. V was pared by 1 base and J by 2 bases, with 13 bases of the junction left unmatched. CDR1 MGHRA and CDR2 YSYEKL come from the germline V gene. This CDR3 spans 20 amino acids. Here the CDR3 reads CASSQGWGIRGPTGANVLTF. Here the CDR3 DNA reads TGCGCCAGCAGCCAAGGGTGGGGTATCAGGGGGCCAACTGGGGCCAACGTCCTGACTTTC.

In this sample, this clone turned up once. The CDR3 protein is CAWSDFGTYEQYF. In DNA form, the CDR3 reads TGTGCCTGGAGTGACTTCGGGACCTACGAGCAGTACTTC. The V call is TRBV30, the J call TRBJ2-7; weak D call: TRBD2 (5 bases). V lost 1 base, J lost 2 bases, and 9 bases lay in between. Per the germline V gene, CDR1 is GTSNPN and CDR2 is SVGIG (reference sequence). The CDR3 spans 13 residues. The variable domain in full, completed from reference TRBV30 and TRBJ2-7, reads SQTIHQWPATLVQPVGSPLSLECTVEGTSNPNLYWYRQAAGRGLQLLFYSVGIGQISSEVPQNLSASRPQDRQFILSSKKLLLSDSGFYLCAWSDFGTYEQYFGPGTRLTVT.

The chain couples TRBV9 to TRBJ2-5; 12 nucleotides align to TRBD2. V was clipped by 0 bases and J by 5 bases; unmatched bases: 5. Germline assignment: CDR1 SGDLS and CDR2 YYNGEE. This CDR3 has 16 residues. In DNA, the CDR3 is TGTGCCAGCAGCGTAGCTAGCGGGAGGGCCGGGGAGACCCAGTACTTC. Its protein is CASSVASGRAGETQYF.

V usage is TRBV6-1 and J usage is TRBJ1-2, with D perhaps TRBD1 (5 bases). This CDR3 is built from 13 residues. Germline CDR1 MNHNS, CDR2 SASEGT. V dropped 6 bases and J dropped 3 bases, with 11 bases sitting between them. CDR3: CASSDQGHYGYTF. Here the CDR3 DNA reads TGTGCCAGCAGCGACCAGGGCCACTATGGCTACACCTTC.

Regarding this clone: The same CDR3 arises from other DNA sequences in this sample as well. J is TRBJ1-2 and V is TRBV6-5; D remains ambiguous. The ends were cut back, 0 bases at V and 1 base at J, with 6 bases in the middle. Per germline, CDR1 MNHEY and CDR2 SVGAGI. The CDR3 spans 14 residues. In DNA form, the CDR3 reads TGTGCCAGCAGTTACTCTGCCGGTAACTATGGCTACACCTTC. Amino acids: CASSYSAGNYGYTF.

This sequence joins TRBV9 and TRBJ2-3; the match to TRBD2 covers 10 bases. The trim removed 0 bases at V and 3 bases at J, leaving 10 bases unmatched. The CDR3 length is 18 residues. Germline V lookup: CDR1 SGDLS, CDR2 YYNGEE. The DNA for the CDR3 is TGTGCCAGCAGCGTAGCGAGAGTTCTAGCGGGAGAAACAGATACGCAGTATTTT. Encoded protein: CASSVARVLAGETDTQYF.

CDR3 protein: CASSLESGRSSYNEQFF. For the CDR3, the DNA is TGTGCCAGCAGCCTAGAATCTGGGAGGAGCTCCTACAATGAGCAGTTCTTC. This chain uses TRBV11-1 with TRBJ2-1; TRBD2 is a possible D gene (6 bases). V was pared by 5 bases and J by 0 bases, with 17 bases between. The germline V gene has CDR1 SGHAT and CDR2 FQDESV (reference sequence). The CDR3 contains 17 residues.

V is TRBV27 and J is TRBJ2-5, with 9 nucleotides matching TRBD1. The assigned J gene may be wrong: the sequence end matches TRBJ2-7 better. Germline CDR1 and CDR2: MNHEY and SMNVEV (reference sequence). The CDR3 spans 16 residues. CDR3 residues: CASSPRAGTGLHEQYF. The CDR3 bases are TGTGCCAGCAGTCCCCGCGCCGGGACAGGGTTACACGAGCAGTACTTC.

V usage is TRBV9 and J usage is TRBJ1-4; 9 nucleotides align to TRBD1. Germline CDR1 reads SGDLS; CDR2 reads YYNGEE. V lost 3 bases and J lost 6; bases outside the gene matches: 6. This CDR3 contains 15 residues. CDR3 region: CASSGTGTGYEKLFF. CDR3 DNA sequence: TGTGCCAGCAGCGGGACCGGGACAGGGTATGAAAAACTGTTTTTT.

This sequence joins TRBV4-3 and TRBJ2-5; no reliable D call. The CDR3 consists of 14 residues. Trimming stripped 1 base from V and 1 base from J, with 7 bases between. CDR1 is LGHNA, CDR2 YSLEER, per germline. The CDR3 loop reads CASSQGAFQETQYF. Here the CDR3 DNA reads TGCGCCAGCAGCCAAGGGGCGTTCCAAGAGACCCAGTACTTC.

V gene TRBV2 combines with J gene TRBJ2-5; tentatively, D is TRBD2 (6 bases). Germline loops: CDR1 SNHLY, CDR2 FYNNEI. The CDR3 contains 15 residues. Deletions cut 3 bases from V and 0 bases from J, with 11 bases between. DNA for the CDR3: TGTGCCAGCAGTGACGCGGGGACGCACCAAGAGACCCAGTACTTC. Encoded protein: CASSDAGTHQETQYF.

As to this clone: Relative to the germline gene, one junction end is altered; a read error may explain this. The V gene is TRBV7-7, the J gene TRBJ2-2, with TRBD1 matching over 7 bases. This CDR3 comprises 16 residues. The V gene's germline CDR1 is SSHAT and CDR2 FNYEAQ (reference sequence). CDR3 DNA sequence: TGTGCCAGCAGCTCCCAGGGGGTAGCGAACACCAGGGAGCTGTTTTTT. Encoded protein: CASSSQGVANTRELFF.

This clone appeared a single time. The V gene is TRBV7-8, the J gene TRBJ2-1, with TRBD2 matching 8 bases. The CDR3 has 15 amino acids. Per the germline V gene, CDR1 is SGHVS and CDR2 is FQNEAQ. The junction had 3 bases not matched to a gene; V was cut back by 1 base and J by 4 bases. This CDR3 reads CASSLGTSGYNEQFF. CDR3 nucleotides: TGTGCCAGCAGCTTAGGAACTAGCGGATACAATGAGCAGTTCTTC.

The J gene is TRBJ1-1, the V gene TRBV7-3; tentatively, D is TRBD1 (5 bases). V lost 1 base to trimming and J lost 7 bases, with 10 bases between them. Looked up from germline, CDR1 is SGHTA and CDR2 is FQGTGA. The length of the CDR3 is 13 residues. The CDR3 DNA is TGTGCCAGCAGCTTAAATTTCGGGGGTGAAGCTTTCTTT. It codes for CASSLNFGGEAFF.

The chain uses TRBV6-1 and TRBJ2-1, with TRBD2 matching 13 bases. Germline V gene lookup returns CDR1 MNHNS and CDR2 SASEGT. The CDR3 spans 15 residues. The V segment lost 6 bases and the J segment 8 bases; nucleotides outside the gene matches: 7. The CDR3, as DNA: TGTGCCAGCAGGGTTACTAGCGGGAGGGGGGATGAGCAGTTCTTC. It yields the protein CASRVTSGRGDEQFF.

The chain combines TRBV29-1 with TRBJ2-7; D is unclear. The germline CDR1 and CDR2 sequences are SQVTM and ANQGSEA. The V end was cut by 0 bases, the J end by 3 bases, with 24 bases between. This CDR3 region has 18 residues. The CDR3 protein is CSVEDPDSSQFGFYEQYF. As DNA, the CDR3 is TGCAGCGTTGAAGATCCCGATTCATCCCAGTTCGGGTTCTACGAGCAGTACTTC.